The present T cell receptor (beta chain) was sequenced within a study of blood T cell repertoires in COVID-19. Study information: Researchers got acute and convalescent COVID-19 samples from the United States, Italy and Spain. Sample material is recorded as cDNA or gDNA derived from T cells, B-cell-depleted T cells, or PBMCs.

The V end lost 5 bases, the J end lost 0 bases, and 10 bases lay between the germline ends. The CDR3 is 14 amino acids. Germline V lookup: CDR1 SGHAT, CDR2 FQDESV (reference sequence). Original handling: Counts of nucleated cells, estimated from reference gene primer amplification, were obtained. Profiling relied on immunoSEQ multiplex PCR, and the TCRdb table lists in-frame clones only, not all of them. V and J calls and clone size are given by that table; D and trimming were obtained from the DNA. The data show approximately 210,000 clones, approximately 87% seen once. The chain is built from TRBV11-1 and TRBJ1-1, with a tentative D call TRBD1 (6 bases). Sequenced input: peripheral blood. The TCR sequence derives from a woman in her seventies with acute or convalescent COVID-19. CDR3 sequence reads: CASSRQVLNTEAFF. Here the CDR3 DNA reads TGTGCCAGCAGCCGACAGGTTCTGAACACTGAAGCTTTCTTT.